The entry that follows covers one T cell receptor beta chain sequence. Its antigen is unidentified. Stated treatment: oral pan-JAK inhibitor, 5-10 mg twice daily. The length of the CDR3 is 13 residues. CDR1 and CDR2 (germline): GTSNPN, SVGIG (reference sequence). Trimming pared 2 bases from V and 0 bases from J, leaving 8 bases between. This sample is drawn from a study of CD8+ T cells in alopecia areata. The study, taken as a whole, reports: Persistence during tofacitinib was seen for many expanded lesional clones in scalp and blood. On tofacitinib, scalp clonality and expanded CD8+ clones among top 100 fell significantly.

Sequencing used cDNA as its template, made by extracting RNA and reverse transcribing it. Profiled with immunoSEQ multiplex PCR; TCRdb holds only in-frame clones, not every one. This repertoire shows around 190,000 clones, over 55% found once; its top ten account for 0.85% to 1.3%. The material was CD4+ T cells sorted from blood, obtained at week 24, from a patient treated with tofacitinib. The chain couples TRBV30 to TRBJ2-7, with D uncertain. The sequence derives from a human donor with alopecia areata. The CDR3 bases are TGTGCCTGGAGTCCACAGAACTCCTACGAGCAGTACTTC. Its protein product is CAWSPQNSYEQYF.